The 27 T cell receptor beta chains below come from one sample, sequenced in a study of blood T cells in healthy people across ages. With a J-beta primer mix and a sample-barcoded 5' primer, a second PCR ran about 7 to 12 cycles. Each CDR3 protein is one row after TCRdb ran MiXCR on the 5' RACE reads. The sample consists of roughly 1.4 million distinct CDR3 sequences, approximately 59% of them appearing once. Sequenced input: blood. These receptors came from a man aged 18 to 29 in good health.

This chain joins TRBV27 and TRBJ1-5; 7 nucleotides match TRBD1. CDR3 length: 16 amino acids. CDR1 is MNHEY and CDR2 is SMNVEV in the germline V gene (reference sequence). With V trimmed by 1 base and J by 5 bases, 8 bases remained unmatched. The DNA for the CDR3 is TGTGCCAGCAGTTTATACGGGACAGCGAGTTATCAGCCCCAGCATTTT. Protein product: CASSLYGTASYQPQHF.

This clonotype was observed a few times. The CDR3 protein is CASSQGYEYEQYF. CDR3 DNA: TGTGCCAGCAGCCAAGGATATGAATACGAGCAGTACTTC. This chain links TRBV4-2 with TRBJ2-7; the D is unclear. V shed 1 base and J shed 4 bases, with 8 bases lying between them. The CDR3 is made up of 13 amino acids. Germline V gene sequence: CDR1 LGHNA, CDR2 YNFKEQ.

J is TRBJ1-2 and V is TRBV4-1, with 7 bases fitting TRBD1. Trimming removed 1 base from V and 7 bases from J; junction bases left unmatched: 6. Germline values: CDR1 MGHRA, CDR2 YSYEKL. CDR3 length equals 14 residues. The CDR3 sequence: CASSQGQGSGGYTF. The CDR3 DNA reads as TGCGCCAGCAGCCAAGGACAGGGCTCGGGTGGCTACACCTTC.

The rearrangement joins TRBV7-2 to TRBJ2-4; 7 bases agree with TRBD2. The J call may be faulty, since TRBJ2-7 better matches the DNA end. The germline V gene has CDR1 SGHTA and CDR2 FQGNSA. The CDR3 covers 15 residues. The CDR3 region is CASSLMTSRIYEQYF. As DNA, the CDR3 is TGTGCCAGCAGCTTAATGACTAGCCGAATTTACGAGCAGTACTTC.

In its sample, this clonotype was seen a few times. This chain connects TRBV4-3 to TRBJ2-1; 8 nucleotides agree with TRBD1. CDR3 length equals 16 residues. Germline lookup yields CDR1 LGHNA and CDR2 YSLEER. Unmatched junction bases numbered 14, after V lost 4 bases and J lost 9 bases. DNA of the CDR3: TGCGCCAGCAGCCCGGGACAGGCTTTAGGTGTCAGTGAGCAGTTCTTC. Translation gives CASSPGQALGVSEQFF.

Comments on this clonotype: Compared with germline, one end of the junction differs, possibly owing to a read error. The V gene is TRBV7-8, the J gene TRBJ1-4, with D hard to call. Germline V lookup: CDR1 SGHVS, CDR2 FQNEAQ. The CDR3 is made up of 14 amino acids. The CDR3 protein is CAGSSSRSNEKLFF. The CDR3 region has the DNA TGTGCCGGCAGTTCCTCGCGGAGTAATGAAAAACTGTTTTTT.

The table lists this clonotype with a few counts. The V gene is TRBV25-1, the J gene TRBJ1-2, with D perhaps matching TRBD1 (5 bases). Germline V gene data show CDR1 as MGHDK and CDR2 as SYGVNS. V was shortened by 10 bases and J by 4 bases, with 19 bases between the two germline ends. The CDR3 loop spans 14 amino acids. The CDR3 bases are TGTGCCACACAGGAATTAGGGACGGTCTATGGCTACACCTTC. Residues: CATQELGTVYGYTF.

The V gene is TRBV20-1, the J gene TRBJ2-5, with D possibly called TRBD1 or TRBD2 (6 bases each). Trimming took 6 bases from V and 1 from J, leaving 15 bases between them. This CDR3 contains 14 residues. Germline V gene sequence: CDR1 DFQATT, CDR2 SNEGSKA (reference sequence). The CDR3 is CSANLGGSQETQYF. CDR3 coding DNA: TGCAGTGCAAACCTAGGGGGGTCCCAAGAGACCCAGTACTTC.

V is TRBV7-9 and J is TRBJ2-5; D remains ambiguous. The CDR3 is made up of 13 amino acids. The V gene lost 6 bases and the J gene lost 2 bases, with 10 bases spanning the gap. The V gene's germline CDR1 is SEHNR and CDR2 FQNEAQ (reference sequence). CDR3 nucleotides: TGTGCCAGCAGGGATTTCGGGCAAGAGACCCAGTACTTC. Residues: CASRDFGQETQYF.

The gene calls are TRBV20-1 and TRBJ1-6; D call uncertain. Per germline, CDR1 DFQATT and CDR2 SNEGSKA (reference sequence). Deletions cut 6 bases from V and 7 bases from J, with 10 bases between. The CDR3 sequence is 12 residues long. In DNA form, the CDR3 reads TGCAGTGCCATACGGAGGAATTCACCCCTCCACTTT. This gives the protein CSAIRRNSPLHF.

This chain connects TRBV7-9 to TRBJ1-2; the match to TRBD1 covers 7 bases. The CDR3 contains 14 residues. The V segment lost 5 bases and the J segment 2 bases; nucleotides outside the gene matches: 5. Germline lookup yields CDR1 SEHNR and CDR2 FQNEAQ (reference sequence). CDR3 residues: CASSRGTANYGYTF. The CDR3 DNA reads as TGTGCCAGCAGCCGGGGGACAGCCAACTATGGCTACACCTTC.

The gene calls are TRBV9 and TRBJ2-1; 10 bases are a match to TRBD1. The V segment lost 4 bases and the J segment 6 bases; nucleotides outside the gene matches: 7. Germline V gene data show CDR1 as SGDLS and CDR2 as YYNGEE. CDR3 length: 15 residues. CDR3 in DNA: TGTGCCAGCAGCAACTACCGGGACAGGGGCAATGAGCAGTTCTTC. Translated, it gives CASSNYRDRGNEQFF.

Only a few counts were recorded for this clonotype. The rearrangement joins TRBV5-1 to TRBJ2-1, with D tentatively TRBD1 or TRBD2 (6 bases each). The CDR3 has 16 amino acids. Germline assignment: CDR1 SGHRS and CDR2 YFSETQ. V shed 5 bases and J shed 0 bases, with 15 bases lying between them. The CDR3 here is CASRFGRGGSYNEQFF. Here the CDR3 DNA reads TGCGCCAGCAGGTTCGGGAGAGGGGGCTCCTACAATGAGCAGTTCTTC.

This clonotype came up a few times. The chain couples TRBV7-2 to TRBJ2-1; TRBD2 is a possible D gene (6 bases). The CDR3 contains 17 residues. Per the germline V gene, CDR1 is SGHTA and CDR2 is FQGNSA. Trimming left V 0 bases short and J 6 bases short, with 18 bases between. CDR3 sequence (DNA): TGTGCCAGCAGCTTAGCCCGACTAGGGTCGAGGGCCAATGAGCAGTTCTTC. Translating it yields CASSLARLGSRANEQFF. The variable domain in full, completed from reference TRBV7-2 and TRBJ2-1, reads GAGVSQSPSNKVTEKGKDVELRCDPISGHTALYWYRQSLGQGLEFLIYFQGNSAPDKSGLPSDRFSAERTGGSVSTLTIQRTQQEDSAVYLCASSLARLGSRANEQFFGPGTRLTVL.

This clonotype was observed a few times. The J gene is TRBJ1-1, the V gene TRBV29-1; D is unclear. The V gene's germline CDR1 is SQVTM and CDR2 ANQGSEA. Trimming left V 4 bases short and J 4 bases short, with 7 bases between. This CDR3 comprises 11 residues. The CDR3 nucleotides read TGCAGCGTTGCGCCAGGCACTGAAGCTTTCTTT. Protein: CSVAPGTEAFF.

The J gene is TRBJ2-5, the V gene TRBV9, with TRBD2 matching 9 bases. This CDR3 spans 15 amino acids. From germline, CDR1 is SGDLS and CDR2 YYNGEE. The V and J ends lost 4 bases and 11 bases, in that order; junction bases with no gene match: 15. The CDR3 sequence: CASSPGGGAGNEQYF. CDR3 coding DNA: TGTGCCAGCAGCCCCGGCGGGGGGGCGGGAAATGAGCAGTACTTC.

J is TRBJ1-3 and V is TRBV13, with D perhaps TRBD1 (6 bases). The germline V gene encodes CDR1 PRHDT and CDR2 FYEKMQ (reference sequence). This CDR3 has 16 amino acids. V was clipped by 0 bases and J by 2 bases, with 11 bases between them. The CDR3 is CASSLGEAGAGNTIYF. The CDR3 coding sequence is TGTGCCAGCAGCTTAGGAGAGGCAGGGGCTGGAAACACCATATATTTT.

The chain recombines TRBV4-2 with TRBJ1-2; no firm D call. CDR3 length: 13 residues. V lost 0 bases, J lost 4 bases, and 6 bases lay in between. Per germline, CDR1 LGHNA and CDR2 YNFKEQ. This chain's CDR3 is CASSQDTTYGYTF. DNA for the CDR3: TGTGCCAGCAGCCAAGATACGACCTATGGCTACACCTTC.

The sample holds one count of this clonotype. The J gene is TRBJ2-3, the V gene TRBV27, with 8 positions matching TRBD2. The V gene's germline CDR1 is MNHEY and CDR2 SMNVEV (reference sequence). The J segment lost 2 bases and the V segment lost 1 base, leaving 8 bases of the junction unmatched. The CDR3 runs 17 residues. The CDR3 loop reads CASSLLASGGHTDTQYF. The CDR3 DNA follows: TGTGCCAGCAGTTTATTGGCCAGCGGGGGACACACAGATACGCAGTATTTT.

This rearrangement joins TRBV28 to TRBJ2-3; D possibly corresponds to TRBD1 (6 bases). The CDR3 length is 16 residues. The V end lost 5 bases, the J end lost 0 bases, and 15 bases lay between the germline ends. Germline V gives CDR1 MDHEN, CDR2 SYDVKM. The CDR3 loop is CASSRPSGQSTDTQYF. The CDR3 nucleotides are TGTGCCAGCAGTCGGCCGAGCGGACAGAGCACAGATACGCAGTATTTT.

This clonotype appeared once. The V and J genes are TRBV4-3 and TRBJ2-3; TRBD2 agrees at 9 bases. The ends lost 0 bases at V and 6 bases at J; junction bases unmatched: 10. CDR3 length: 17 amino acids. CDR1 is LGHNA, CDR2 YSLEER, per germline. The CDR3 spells CASSQELSGGPADTQYF. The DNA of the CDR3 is TGCGCCAGCAGCCAAGAGTTGAGCGGGGGGCCTGCGGATACGCAGTATTTT.

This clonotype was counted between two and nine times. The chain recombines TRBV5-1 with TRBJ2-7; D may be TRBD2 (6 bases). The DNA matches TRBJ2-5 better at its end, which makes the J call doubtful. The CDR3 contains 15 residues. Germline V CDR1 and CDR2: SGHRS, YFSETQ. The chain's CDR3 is CASSFGGSVRETQYF. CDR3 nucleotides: TGCGCCAGCAGCTTCGGAGGGTCCGTACGAGAGACCCAGTACTTC.

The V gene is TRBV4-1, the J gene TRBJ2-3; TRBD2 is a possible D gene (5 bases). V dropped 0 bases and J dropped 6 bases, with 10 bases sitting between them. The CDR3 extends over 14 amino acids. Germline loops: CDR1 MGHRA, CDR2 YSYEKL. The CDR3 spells CASSQERWEDTQYF. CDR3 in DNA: TGCGCCAGCAGCCAAGAAAGATGGGAGGATACGCAGTATTTT.

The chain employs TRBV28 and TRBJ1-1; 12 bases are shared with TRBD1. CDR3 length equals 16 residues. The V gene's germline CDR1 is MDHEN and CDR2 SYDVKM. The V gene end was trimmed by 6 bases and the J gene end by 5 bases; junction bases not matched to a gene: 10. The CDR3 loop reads CASRSPGQGAWTEAFF. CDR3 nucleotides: TGTGCCAGCAGATCACCGGGACAGGGGGCTTGGACTGAAGCTTTCTTT.

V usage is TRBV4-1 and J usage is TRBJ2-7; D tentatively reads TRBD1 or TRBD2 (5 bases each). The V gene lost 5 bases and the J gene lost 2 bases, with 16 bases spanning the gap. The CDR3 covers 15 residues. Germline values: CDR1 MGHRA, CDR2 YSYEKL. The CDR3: CASSRSGALPYEQYF. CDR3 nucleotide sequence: TGCGCCAGCAGCAGGTCCGGGGCCTTACCCTACGAGCAGTACTTC.

For the CDR3, the DNA is TGTGCCAGCAGCGTAGCTGAAGGGCCCTACGAGCAGTACTTC. It codes for CASSVAEGPYEQYF. The chain employs TRBV9 and TRBJ2-7, with no clear D. The CDR3 consists of 14 residues. Germline CDR1 and CDR2: SGDLS and YYNGEE. V dropped 0 bases and J dropped 2 bases, with 9 bases sitting between them.

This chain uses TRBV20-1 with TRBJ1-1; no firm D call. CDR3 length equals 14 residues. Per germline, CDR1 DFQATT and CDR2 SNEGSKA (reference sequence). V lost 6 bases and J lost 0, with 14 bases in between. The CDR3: CSAGNLGMNTEAFF. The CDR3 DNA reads TGCAGTGCGGGGAATCTGGGGATGAACACTGAAGCTTTCTTT.